The rows below give T cell receptor beta chains drawn from one sample of a study of shared clonotypes between healthy human individuals. Sequencing was performed with immunoSEQ multiplex PCR; in TCRdb, only in-frame clones are kept and a portion is missing. Here the sample spans about 2.4 million clones, approximately 90% being singletons. Sequenced sample: naive CD4+ T cells sorted from blood. The receptors originated from a man between 18 and 29 years old in good health. CDR3s leave out the opening cysteine and the closing phenylalanine or tryptophan. Fields, in order: J gene, V gene, CDR3 protein.

J: TRBJ1-2; V: TRBV6-5; CDR3: ASSTGNYGYT
J: TRBJ1-2; V: TRBV19; CDR3: ASSNPSLGTRGRGYT
J: TRBJ2-7; V: TRBV11-3; CDR3: ASSSGTSGSEQY
J: TRBJ2-6; V: TRBV2; CDR3: ASSQGIGANVLT
J: TRBJ2-5; V: TRBV30; CDR3: AWSQGTSGRGETQY
J: TRBJ1-6; V: TRBV7-2; CDR3: ASSPGQGFNSPLH
J: TRBJ1-4; V: TRBV5-4; CDR3: ASSLGGSSEKLF
J: TRBJ1-2; V: TRBV30; CDR3: AWRNRDRGLINYGYT
J: TRBJ2-4; V: TRBV10-3; CDR3: AISEGTNIQY
J: TRBJ1-5; V: TRBV19; CDR3: ASSNRGNGNQPQH
J: TRBJ1-5; V: TRBV6-5; CDR3: ASSQGTARNQPQH
J: TRBJ1-2; V: TRBV6-4; CDR3: ASSYSTGPGANYGYT
J: TRBJ2-7; V: TRBV27; CDR3: ASSPRGGGRGFYEQY
J: TRBJ2-2; V: TRBV28; CDR3: ASSPPGGNTGELF
J: TRBJ2-7; V: TRBV2; CDR3: ASRIRDRGDYEQY
J: TRBJ2-5; V: TRBV4-1; CDR3: ASSPLGETQY
J: TRBJ2-3; V: TRBV5-4; CDR3: ASTIGVGPGVNPQY
J: TRBJ2-2; V: TRBV4-1; CDR3: ASSPSSSGTGELF
J: TRBJ2-5; V: TRBV20-1; CDR3: SAAEEETQY
J: TRBJ2-1; V: TRBV5-1; CDR3: ASSLDEAAYNEQF
J: TRBJ2-1; V: TRBV6-6; CDR3: ASSFGTPHNEQF
J: TRBJ2-1; V: TRBV20-1; CDR3: SARWGNEQF
J: TRBJ1-1; V: TRBV6-5; CDR3: ASSYIRGETEAF
J: TRBJ2-5; V: TRBV9; CDR3: ASSEGTGPPQETQY
J: TRBJ2-3; V: TRBV5-1; CDR3: ASSHRDRGTDTQY